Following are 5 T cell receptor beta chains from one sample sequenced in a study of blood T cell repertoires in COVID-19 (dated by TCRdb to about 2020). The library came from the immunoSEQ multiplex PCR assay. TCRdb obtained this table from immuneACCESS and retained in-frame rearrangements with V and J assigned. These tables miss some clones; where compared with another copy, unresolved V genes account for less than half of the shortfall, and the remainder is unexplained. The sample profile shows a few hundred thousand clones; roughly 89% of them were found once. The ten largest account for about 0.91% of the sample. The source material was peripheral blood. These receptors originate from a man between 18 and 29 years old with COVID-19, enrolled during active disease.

The CDR3 nucleotides are TGTGCCACCAGCAGAGAGGGGGGACTTAATGAAAAACTGTTTTTT. Protein sequence: CATSREGGLNEKLFF. The chain has TRBV15 and TRBJ1-4; D is perhaps TRBD1 (5 bases). This CDR3 region has 15 residues. CDR1 LNHNV and CDR2 YYDKDF come from the germline V gene (reference sequence). V lost 0 bases and J lost 4, with 9 bases in between.

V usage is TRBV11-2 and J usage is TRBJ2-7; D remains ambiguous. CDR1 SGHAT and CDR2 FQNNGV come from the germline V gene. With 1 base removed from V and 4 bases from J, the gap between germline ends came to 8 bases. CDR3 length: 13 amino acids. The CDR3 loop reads CASSLGANYEQYF. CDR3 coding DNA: TGTGCCAGCAGCTTAGGGGCCAATTACGAGCAGTACTTC.

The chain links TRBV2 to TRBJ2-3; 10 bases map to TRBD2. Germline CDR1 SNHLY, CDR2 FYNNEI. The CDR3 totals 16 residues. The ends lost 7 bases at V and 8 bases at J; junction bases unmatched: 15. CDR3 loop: CASIILAGPSPSTQYF. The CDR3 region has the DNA TGTGCCAGCATAATACTAGCGGGGCCTTCCCCTTCTACGCAGTATTTT.

In DNA, the CDR3 is TGTGCCAGCAGTGAAGCCGCCTATGGGGAGCTGTTTTTT. Its translation: CASSEAAYGELFF. V gene TRBV6-1 combines with J gene TRBJ2-2; unclear D gene. The CDR3 has 13 amino acids. Trimming took off 0 bases at V and 8 bases at J, with 7 bases between the two ends. Germline values: CDR1 MNHNS, CDR2 SASEGT.

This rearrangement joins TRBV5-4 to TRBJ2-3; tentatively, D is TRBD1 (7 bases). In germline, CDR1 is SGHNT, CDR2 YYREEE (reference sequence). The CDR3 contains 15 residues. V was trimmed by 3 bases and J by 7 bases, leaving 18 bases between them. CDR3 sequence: CASSWGDSKGYTQYF. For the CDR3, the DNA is TGTGCCAGCAGCTGGGGGGACAGTAAGGGGTATACGCAGTATTTT. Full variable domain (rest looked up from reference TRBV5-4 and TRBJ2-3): ETGVTQSPTHLIKTRGQQVTLRCSSQSGHNTVSWYQQALGQGPQFIFQYYREEENGRGNFPPRFSGLQFPNYSSELNVNALELDDSALYLCASSWGDSKGYTQYFGPGTRLTVL.